These 21 T cell receptor beta chains share one sample of origin, sequenced in a study of T-cell reconstitution after alpha-beta-depleted transplantation in children. This sample's TCRbeta library carried unique molecular identifier barcodes. TCRdb redid the calling of the PCR reads with MiXCR, one entry per CDR3 protein. Here the sample spans about a million distinct CDR3 sequences, around 30% being singletons. Sequenced material: PBMCs, mostly from graft donor cells, taken 360 days after TCRalphabeta/CD19-depleted stem cell transplant. These receptors came from a boy under three years old who had a stem cell transplant for SCID, so the T cells may come from the graft donor.

The chain links TRBV7-9 to TRBJ2-5, with a tentative D call TRBD1 (5 bases). V lost 5 bases and J lost 6, with 16 bases in between. Germline assignment: CDR1 SEHNR and CDR2 FQNEAQ (reference sequence). The CDR3 length is 14 residues. CDR3 protein: CASSPGHALKTQYF. CDR3 nucleotide sequence: TGTGCCAGCAGCCCAGGACATGCTTTGAAGACCCAGTACTTC.

V and J are TRBV5-6 and TRBJ1-2; possible D gene TRBD1, 5 bases. V was trimmed by 1 base and J by 8 bases, leaving 15 bases between them. This CDR3 has 14 residues. From germline, CDR1 is SGHDT and CDR2 YYEEEE. This chain's CDR3 is CASSLLGADWGYTF. The CDR3 DNA is TGTGCCAGCAGCTTGTTAGGGGCCGACTGGGGCTACACCTTC.

This clonotype occurred a few times. The rearrangement links TRBV10-3 to TRBJ2-2; 12 bases agree with TRBD2. This CDR3 spans 15 amino acids. The ends lost 6 bases at V and 5 bases at J; junction bases unmatched: 4. Germline V CDR1 and CDR2: ENHRY, SYGVKD. Written as DNA, the CDR3 is TGTGCCATCAGCACTAGCGGGGGGACTACCGGGGAGCTGTTTTTT. Translating it yields CAISTSGGTTGELFF.

The CDR3 is CASLGQGARETQYF. In DNA form, the CDR3 reads TGTGCCAGCCTAGGCCAGGGGGCGAGGGAGACCCAGTACTTC. This rearrangement joins TRBV3-1 to TRBJ2-5; the match to TRBD1 covers 8 bases. This CDR3 region has 14 residues. Trimming removed 8 bases from V and 5 bases from J; junction bases left unmatched: 10. In germline, CDR1 is LGHDT, CDR2 YNNKEL (reference sequence).

J is TRBJ1-1 and V is TRBV6-1; D gene uncertain. V lost 9 bases and J 5 bases, leaving 16 bases between the germline ends. This CDR3 is built from 13 residues. The germline gives CDR1 MNHNS, CDR2 SASEGT. The CDR3 DNA sequence: TGTGCCAGTCAGACGGCTCCGCGGACTGAAGCTTTCTTT. Translation gives CASQTAPRTEAFF.

The chain recombines TRBV19 with TRBJ1-1; D is ambiguous. Germline CDR1 is LNHDA and CDR2 is SQIVND (reference sequence). The CDR3 totals 16 residues. Trimming removed 5 bases from V and 1 base from J, with 17 bases in between. This CDR3 reads CASSVRAVSSNTEAFF. CDR3 bases: TGTGCCAGTAGTGTCCGCGCAGTGTCTTCGAACACTGAAGCTTTCTTT.

Here the CDR3 DNA reads TGTGCCAGCAGATCCCCCCCCGGGACAGAGAACACCGGGGAGCTGTTTTTT. Protein sequence: CASRSPPGTENTGELFF. The rearrangement joins TRBV6-1 to TRBJ2-2; 7 nucleotides line up with TRBD1. The trim removed 6 bases at V and 1 base at J, leaving 11 bases unmatched. CDR1 is MNHNS, CDR2 SASEGT, per germline. The CDR3 spans 17 residues.

The genes are TRBV19 and TRBJ2-1; 8 bases map to TRBD2. There are 14 residues in the CDR3. Germline V gives CDR1 LNHDA, CDR2 SQIVND (reference sequence). Germline trimming cut 7 bases from V and 4 bases from J; bases unmatched to any gene: 6. Here the CDR3 reads CASNNQRGYNEQFF. The CDR3 region has the DNA TGTGCCAGTAACAACCAGCGGGGGTACAATGAGCAGTTCTTC. Looking up the rest from reference TRBV19 and TRBJ2-1 gives the full variable domain: DGGITQSPKYLFRKEGQNVTLSCEQNLNHDAMYWYRQDPGQGLRLIYYSQIVNDFQKGDIAEGYSVSREKKESFPLTVTSAQKNPTAFYLCASNNQRGYNEQFFGPGTRLTVL.

V and J are TRBV7-9 and TRBJ2-1; 7 nucleotides match TRBD2. V trimming: 4 bases; J trimming: 9 bases; junction bases outside the gene matches: 9. The CDR3 has 14 amino acids. From germline, CDR1 is SEHNR and CDR2 FQNEAQ (reference sequence). In DNA form, the CDR3 reads TGTGCCAGCAGCTACAACCGGGGGGACGGTGAGCAGTTCTTC. It is translated as CASSYNRGDGEQFF. The entire variable domain, with the rest obtained from reference TRBV7-9 and TRBJ2-1, is as follows: DTGVSQNPRHKITKRGQNVTFRCDPISEHNRLYWYRQTLGQGPEFLTYFQNEAQLEKSRLLSDRFSAERPKGSFSTLEIQRTEQGDSAMYLCASSYNRGDGEQFFGPGTRLTVL.

The sample holds a few counts of this clonotype. The rearrangement uses TRBV29-1 and TRBJ2-7; 9 nucleotides align to TRBD1. The CDR3 runs 13 residues. Germline V gene sequence: CDR1 SQVTM, CDR2 ANQGSEA. J gave up 3 bases and V 6 bases, and 6 bases lay outside the gene matches. CDR3 DNA: TGCAGCGTCCGTGGGACAGGGAGCTACGAGCAGTACTTC. This sequence encodes CSVRGTGSYEQYF.

The V gene is TRBV20-1, the J gene TRBJ2-5; D unresolved. CDR1 DFQATT and CDR2 SNEGSKA come from the germline V gene (reference sequence). The CDR3 extends over 11 amino acids. The ends were cut back, 3 bases at V and 5 bases at J, with 7 bases in the middle. In nucleotides, the CDR3 is TGCAGTGCTAGGTCCAAGGAGACCCAGTACTTC. It codes for CSARSKETQYF.

V is TRBV14 and J is TRBJ1-6, with 9 positions matching TRBD1. J lost 7 bases, V lost 6 bases, and 7 bases had no gene match. The germline gives CDR1 SGHDN, CDR2 FVKESK. This CDR3 has 15 residues. Written as DNA, the CDR3 is TGTGCCAGCAGTCTACAGGGGGCTCTGAATTCACCCCTCCACTTT. Encoded protein: CASSLQGALNSPLHF.

This clonotype was recorded a few times. The V and J genes are TRBV6-6 and TRBJ2-7; D gene uncertain. This CDR3 contains 12 residues. CDR1 and CDR2 from the germline V gene are MNHNY and SVGAGI (reference sequence). V lost 3 bases to trimming and J lost 7 bases, with 10 bases between them. CDR3 bases: TGTGCCAGCAGTTATTCAGACATAGAGCAGTACTTC. It codes for CASSYSDIEQYF.

This chain joins TRBV25-1 and TRBJ1-1; possibly TRBD1 for D (5 bases). The CDR3 has 13 residues. Trimming cost V 8 bases and J 4 bases, with 14 bases left between them. CDR1 is MGHDK and CDR2 is SYGVNS in the germline V gene. The CDR3 nucleotides are TGTGCCAGCGGGGACGGGGGTGGCACTGAAGCTTTCTTT. It specifies CASGDGGGTEAFF.

A few counts support this clonotype. The rearrangement uses TRBV18 and TRBJ2-3; D is undetermined. V dropped 1 base and J dropped 6 bases, with 14 bases sitting between them. The CDR3 covers 15 residues. The germline gives CDR1 KGHSH, CDR2 LQKENI. CDR3 amino acids: CASSPLWSPFDTQYF. In nucleotides, the CDR3 is TGTGCCAGCTCACCACTGTGGTCCCCGTTCGATACGCAGTATTTT. Supplemented by reference TRBV18 and TRBJ2-3, the full variable domain reads NAGVMQNPRHLVRRRGQEARLRCSPMKGHSHVYWYRQLPEEGLKFMVYLQKENIIDESGMPKERFSAEFPKEGPSILRIQQVVRGDSAAYFCASSPLWSPFDTQYFGPGTRLTVL.

This clonotype was picked up a small number of times. This sequence joins TRBV12-3 or TRBV12-4 and TRBJ2-3, with D uncertain. The CDR3 has 16 residues. V gave up 7 bases and J gave up 6 bases, with 23 bases separating them. CDR3 region: CASIPGRTPSGDTQYF. CDR3 coding DNA: TGTGCCAGCATCCCGGGCCGCACACCCTCGGGTGATACGCAGTATTTT.

The rearrangement links TRBV6-1 to TRBJ2-7, with D unresolved. V dropped 4 bases and J dropped 3 bases, with 10 bases sitting between them. This CDR3 contains 13 residues. From germline, CDR1 is MNHNS and CDR2 SASEGT. The CDR3 DNA reads TGTGCCAGCAGTGTAAGGGCAGACTACGAGCAGTACTTC. This codes for CASSVRADYEQYF.

This clonotype was counted a few times. The genes are TRBV10-3 and TRBJ2-3; a weak D match, TRBD2 (6 bases). The CDR3 covers 16 residues. CDR1 is ENHRY, CDR2 SYGVKD, per germline. The ends were cut back, 3 bases at V and 5 bases at J, with 18 bases in the middle. CDR3 nucleotides: TGTGCCATCAGTGATCCTATACTGGGACTCGTAGATACGCAGTATTTT. Translated: CAISDPILGLVDTQYF.

The sample holds many counts of this clonotype. V is TRBV5-1 and J is TRBJ2-1; 7 bases agree with TRBD1. Germline CDR1 is SGHRS and CDR2 is YFSETQ. The CDR3 spans 14 residues. After removal of 5 bases from V and 8 bases from J, the junction contained 10 bases not matched to a gene. Here the CDR3 reads CASRDRSPGDEQFF. The CDR3 DNA reads TGCGCCAGCAGGGACAGGTCCCCTGGGGATGAGCAGTTCTTC.

The rearrangement links TRBV28 to TRBJ1-5; D ambiguous. The CDR3 covers 16 residues. The V gene lost 7 bases and the J gene lost 1 base, with 17 bases spanning the gap. CDR1 and CDR2 (germline): MDHEN, SYDVKM. The CDR3 here is CASNSLRARSNQPQHF. CDR3 in DNA: TGTGCCAGCAATTCTCTGAGGGCGCGAAGCAATCAGCCCCAGCATTTT.

V and J are TRBV27 and TRBJ2-2; D remains ambiguous. Trimming left V 6 bases short and J 4 bases short, with 9 bases between. The CDR3 length is 13 residues. CDR1 and CDR2 (germline): MNHEY, SMNVEV (reference sequence). CDR3 coding DNA: TGTGCCAGCAGCCCTTGGGGCACCGGGGAGCTGTTTTTT. Protein product: CASSPWGTGELFF.